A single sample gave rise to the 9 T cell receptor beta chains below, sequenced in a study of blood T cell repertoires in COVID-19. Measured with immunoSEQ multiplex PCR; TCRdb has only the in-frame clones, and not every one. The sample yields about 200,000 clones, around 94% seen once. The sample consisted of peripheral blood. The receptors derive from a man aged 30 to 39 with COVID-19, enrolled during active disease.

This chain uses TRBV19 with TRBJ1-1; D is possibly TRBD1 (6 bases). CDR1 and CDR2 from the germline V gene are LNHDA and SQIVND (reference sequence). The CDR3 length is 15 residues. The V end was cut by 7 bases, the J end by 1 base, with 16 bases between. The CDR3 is CASINRDITNTEAFF. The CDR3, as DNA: TGTGCCAGTATCAATAGGGACATTACGAACACTGAAGCTTTCTTT. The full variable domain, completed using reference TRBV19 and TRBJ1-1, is DGGITQSPKYLFRKEGQNVTLSCEQNLNHDAMYWYRQDPGQGLRLIYYSQIVNDFQKGDIAEGYSVSREKKESFPLTVTSAQKNPTAFYLCASINRDITNTEAFFGQGTRLTVV.

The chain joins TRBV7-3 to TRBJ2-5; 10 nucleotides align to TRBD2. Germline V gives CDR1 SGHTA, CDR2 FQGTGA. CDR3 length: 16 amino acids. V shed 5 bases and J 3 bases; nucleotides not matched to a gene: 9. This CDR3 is CASSQTGLAGEETQYF. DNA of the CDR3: TGTGCCAGCAGCCAGACAGGGCTAGCGGGGGAAGAGACCCAGTACTTC.

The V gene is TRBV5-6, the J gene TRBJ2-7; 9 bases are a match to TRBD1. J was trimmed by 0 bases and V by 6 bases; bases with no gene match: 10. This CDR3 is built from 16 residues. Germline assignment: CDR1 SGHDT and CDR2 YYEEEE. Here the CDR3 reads CASTLPGQGSSYEQYF. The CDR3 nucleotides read TGTGCCAGCACCCTACCGGGACAGGGTTCCTCCTACGAGCAGTACTTC.

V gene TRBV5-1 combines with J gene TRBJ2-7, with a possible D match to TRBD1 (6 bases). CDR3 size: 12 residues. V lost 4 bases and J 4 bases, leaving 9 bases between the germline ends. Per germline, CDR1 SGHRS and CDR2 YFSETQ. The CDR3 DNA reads TGCGCCAGCAGCCCGGACAGATACGAGCAGTACTTC. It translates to CASSPDRYEQYF.

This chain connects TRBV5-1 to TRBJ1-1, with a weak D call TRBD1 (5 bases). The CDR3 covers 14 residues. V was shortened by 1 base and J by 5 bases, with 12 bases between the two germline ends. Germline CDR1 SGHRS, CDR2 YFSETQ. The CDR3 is CASSLYGGGTEAFF. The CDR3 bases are TGCGCCAGCAGCTTGTACGGGGGAGGGACTGAAGCTTTCTTT. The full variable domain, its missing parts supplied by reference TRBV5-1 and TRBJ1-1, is KAGVTQTPRYLIKTRGQQVTLSCSPISGHRSVSWYQQTPGQGLQFLFEYFSETQRNKGNFPGRFSGRQFSNSRSEMNVSTLELGDSALYLCASSLYGGGTEAFFGQGTRLTVV.

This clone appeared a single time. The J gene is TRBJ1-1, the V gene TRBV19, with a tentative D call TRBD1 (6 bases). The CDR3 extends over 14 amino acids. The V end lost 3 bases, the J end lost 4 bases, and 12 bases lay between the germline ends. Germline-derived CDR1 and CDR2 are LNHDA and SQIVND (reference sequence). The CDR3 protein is CASSIQGLGTEAFF. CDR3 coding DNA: TGTGCCAGTAGTATTCAGGGGTTGGGCACTGAAGCTTTCTTT. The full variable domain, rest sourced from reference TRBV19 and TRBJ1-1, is DGGITQSPKYLFRKEGQNVTLSCEQNLNHDAMYWYRQDPGQGLRLIYYSQIVNDFQKGDIAEGYSVSREKKESFPLTVTSAQKNPTAFYLCASSIQGLGTEAFFGQGTRLTVV.

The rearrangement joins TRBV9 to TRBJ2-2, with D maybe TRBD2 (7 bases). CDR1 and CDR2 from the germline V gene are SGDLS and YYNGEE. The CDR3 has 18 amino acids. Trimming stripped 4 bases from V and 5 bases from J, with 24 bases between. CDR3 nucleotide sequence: TGTGCCAGCAGCCCCCACCAAGGGGGGGCCAAGAGGACCGGGGAGCTGTTTTTT. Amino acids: CASSPHQGGAKRTGELFF. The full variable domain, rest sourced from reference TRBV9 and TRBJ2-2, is DSGVTQTPKHLITATGQRVTLRCSPRSGDLSVYWYQQSLDQGLQFLIQYYNGEERAKGNILERFSAQQFPDLHSELNLSSLELGDSALYFCASSPHQGGAKRTGELFFGEGSRLTVL.

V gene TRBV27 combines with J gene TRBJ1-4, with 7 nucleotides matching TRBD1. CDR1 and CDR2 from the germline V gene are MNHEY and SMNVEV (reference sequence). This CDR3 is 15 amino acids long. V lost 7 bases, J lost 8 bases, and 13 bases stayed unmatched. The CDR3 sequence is CASTNLRGKREKLFF. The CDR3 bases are TGTGCCAGCACCAACCTCAGGGGGAAGCGAGAAAAACTGTTTTTT.

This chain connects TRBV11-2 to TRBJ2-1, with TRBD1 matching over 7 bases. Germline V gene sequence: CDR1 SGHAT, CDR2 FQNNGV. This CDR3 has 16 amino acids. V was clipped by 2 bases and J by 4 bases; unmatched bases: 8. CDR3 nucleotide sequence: TGTGCCAGCAGCTTAAATCCGGGACAGACTTACAATGAGCAGTTCTTC. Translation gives CASSLNPGQTYNEQFF.